The rows below give T cell receptor beta chains drawn from one sample of a study of blood T cell repertoires in COVID-19. Assay: immunoSEQ multiplex PCR; the TCRdb copy retains only in-frame clones and omits some. This table holds more than 10,000 clones, 90% found once. The sample taken for sequencing was peripheral blood. The receptor source for this set is a human donor in a cohort sampled during active COVID-19. Both conserved end residues are part of each CDR3. A D gene is named only where the DNA matches it firmly. A clone size is listed for some rows: how often the clone was seen (once, few, many), or a class if it is expanded.

clone_size: -
j_call: TRBJ2-2
d_call: TRBD2
v_call: TRBV7-3
cdr3_aa: CASSGRLAASGELFF
cdr3_nt: TGTGCCAGCAGCGGTCGACTAGCGGCTTCCGGGGAGCTGTTTTTT

clone_size: -
j_call: TRBJ2-3
d_call: -
v_call: TRBV30
cdr3_aa: CAWRAERITDTQYF
cdr3_nt: TGTGCCTGGAGGGCGGAGCGGATTACAGATACGCAGTATTTT

clone_size: -
j_call: TRBJ1-1
d_call: -
v_call: TRBV9
cdr3_aa: CASSVSGGQSSSEAFF
cdr3_nt: TGTGCCAGCAGCGTCAGCGGTGGACAGAGCAGCTCTGAAGCTTTCTTT

clone_size: -
j_call: TRBJ2-2
d_call: TRBD1
v_call: TRBV7-7
cdr3_aa: CASSLAGGLNTGELFF
cdr3_nt: TGTGCTAGCAGCTTAGCAGGGGGTCTCAACACCGGGGAGCTGTTTTTT

clone_size: -
j_call: TRBJ1-5
d_call: TRBD1
v_call: TRBV12-5
cdr3_aa: CASGRGTGGAQPQHF
cdr3_nt: TGTGCTAGTGGCCGCGGGACAGGGGGCGCCCAGCCCCAGCATTTT

clone_size: once
j_call: TRBJ1-2
d_call: TRBD1
v_call: TRBV7-9
cdr3_aa: CASSPAGRGRYGYTF
cdr3_nt: TGTGCCAGCAGCCCAGCCGGCAGGGGGCGATATGGCTACACCTTC

clone_size: -
j_call: TRBJ1-3
d_call: TRBD1
v_call: TRBV5-1
cdr3_aa: CASSPTGTGFGNTIYF
cdr3_nt: TGCGCCAGCAGCCCGACCGGGACAGGATTTGGAAACACCATATATTTT

clone_size: -
j_call: TRBJ2-2
d_call: -
v_call: TRBV3-1/TRBV3-2
cdr3_aa: CASSQQTGELFF
cdr3_nt: TGTGCCAGCAGCCAACAAACCGGGGAGCTGTTTTTT

clone_size: -
j_call: TRBJ2-1
d_call: -
v_call: TRBV11-3
cdr3_aa: CASSLRTAANNEQFF
cdr3_nt: TGTGCCAGCAGCCTCAGGACAGCGGCAAACAATGAGCAGTTCTTC

clone_size: once
j_call: TRBJ1-2
d_call: TRBD1
v_call: TRBV4-1
cdr3_aa: CASSQDEQGAGYTF
cdr3_nt: TGCGCCAGCAGCCAAGATGAACAGGGGGCCGGCTACACCTTC

clone_size: -
j_call: TRBJ2-1
d_call: -
v_call: TRBV19
cdr3_aa: CASSWGGYNEQFF
cdr3_nt: TGTGCCAGTAGTTGGGGCGGTTACAATGAGCAGTTCTTC

clone_size: -
j_call: TRBJ1-2
d_call: TRBD1
v_call: TRBV19
cdr3_aa: CASIRTGGDYGYTF
cdr3_nt: TGTGCCAGTATACGGACAGGGGGGGACTATGGCTACACCTTC

clone_size: -
j_call: TRBJ1-2
d_call: TRBD1
v_call: TRBV18
cdr3_aa: CASSSVQGAPISYGYTF
cdr3_nt: TGTGCCAGCTCATCCGTACAGGGGGCGCCGATCAGCTATGGCTACACCTTC

clone_size: once
j_call: TRBJ2-7
d_call: -
v_call: TRBV6-5
cdr3_aa: CASSYPDRLAYEQYF
cdr3_nt: TGTGCCAGCAGTTATCCAGACAGGCTGGCCTACGAGCAGTACTTC

clone_size: once
j_call: TRBJ1-5
d_call: -
v_call: TRBV28
cdr3_aa: CASSFSGQPQHF
cdr3_nt: TGTGCCAGCAGTTTCAGCGGGCAGCCCCAGCATTTT

clone_size: -
j_call: TRBJ1-2
d_call: TRBD1
v_call: TRBV5-1
cdr3_aa: CASSPTTGGEGGYTF
cdr3_nt: TGCGCCAGCAGCCCTACAACAGGGGGCGAGGGTGGCTACACCTTC

clone_size: -
j_call: TRBJ2-2
d_call: -
v_call: TRBV9
cdr3_aa: CASSARQNTGELFF
cdr3_nt: TGTGCCAGCAGCGCCCGACAGAACACCGGGGAGCTGTTTTTT

clone_size: -
j_call: TRBJ1-2
d_call: TRBD1
v_call: TRBV19
cdr3_aa: CASSQTGNYGYTF
cdr3_nt: TGTGCCAGTAGTCAGACAGGGAACTATGGCTACACCTTC

clone_size: -
j_call: TRBJ2-5
d_call: -
v_call: TRBV6-2/TRBV6-3
cdr3_aa: CASSYSRRGAQETQYF
cdr3_nt: TGTGCCAGCAGTTACTCGAGACGGGGGGCCCAAGAGACCCAGTACTTC

clone_size: -
j_call: TRBJ2-5
d_call: TRBD2
v_call: TRBV6-6
cdr3_aa: CASSPSGGAYQETQYF
cdr3_nt: TGTGCCAGCAGCCCCAGCGGGGGAGCTTACCAAGAGACCCAGTACTTC

clone_size: -
j_call: TRBJ2-7
d_call: TRBD1
v_call: TRBV7-9
cdr3_aa: CASSLRTGNEQYF
cdr3_nt: TGTGCCAGCAGCCTAAGGACAGGGAACGAGCAGTACTTC

clone_size: -
j_call: TRBJ2-7
d_call: -
v_call: TRBV13
cdr3_aa: CASSSLGRRSSYEQYF
cdr3_nt: TGTGCCAGCAGCTCCTTGGGGCGGCGCAGCTCCTACGAGCAGTACTTC

clone_size: -
j_call: TRBJ1-4
d_call: -
v_call: TRBV28
cdr3_aa: CASSKGGALFNEKLFF
cdr3_nt: TGTGCCAGCAGTAAGGGGGGGGCGCTTTTTAATGAAAAACTGTTTTTT

clone_size: -
j_call: TRBJ2-4
d_call: TRBD2
v_call: TRBV19
cdr3_aa: CASSPRTSGGSTNIQYF
cdr3_nt: TGTGCCAGTAGTCCCCGGACTAGCGGGGGATCTACAAACATTCAGTACTTC

clone_size: -
j_call: TRBJ2-7
d_call: -
v_call: TRBV20-1
cdr3_aa: CSASLAGVQYEQYF
cdr3_nt: TGCAGTGCTAGTTTGGCAGGCGTTCAGTACGAGCAGTACTTC

clone_size: -
j_call: TRBJ1-1
d_call: TRBD1
v_call: TRBV2
cdr3_aa: CAKRTGLNTEAFF
cdr3_nt: TGTGCCAAGAGGACAGGATTGAACACTGAAGCTTTCTTT

clone_size: -
j_call: TRBJ1-2
d_call: -
v_call: TRBV2
cdr3_aa: CASRARQNLNYGYTF
cdr3_nt: TGTGCCAGCAGGGCCCGACAGAACCTTAACTATGGCTACACCTTC

clone_size: -
j_call: TRBJ2-7
d_call: TRBD2
v_call: TRBV5-1
cdr3_aa: CASSLATSGGPYEQYF
cdr3_nt: TGCGCCAGCAGCTTGGCCACTAGCGGGGGGCCCTACGAGCAGTACTTC

clone_size: -
j_call: TRBJ2-7
d_call: TRBD1
v_call: TRBV7-9
cdr3_aa: CASSYGQGGQQYF
cdr3_nt: TGTGCCAGCTCGTATGGACAGGGAGGTCAGCAGTACTTC

clone_size: -
j_call: TRBJ2-5
d_call: -
v_call: TRBV5-1
cdr3_aa: CASSSTGGTQETQYF
cdr3_nt: TGCGCCAGCAGCTCCACCGGGGGAACACAAGAGACCCAGTACTTC

clone_size: -
j_call: TRBJ2-3
d_call: -
v_call: TRBV5-4
cdr3_aa: CASSPDPGTSTDTQYF
cdr3_nt: TGTGCCAGCAGCCCAGACCCCGGGACTAGCACAGATACGCAGTATTTT

clone_size: -
j_call: TRBJ2-7
d_call: -
v_call: TRBV29-1
cdr3_aa: CSVGGAQTYEQYF
cdr3_nt: TGCAGCGTGGGGGGGGCGCAGACCTACGAGCAGTACTTC

clone_size: -
j_call: TRBJ2-5
d_call: TRBD2
v_call: TRBV19
cdr3_aa: CASSRGALAAGGETQYF
cdr3_nt: TGTGCCAGTAGTCGGGGGGCACTAGCGGCGGGTGGGGAGACCCAGTACTTC

clone_size: few
j_call: TRBJ1-2
d_call: -
v_call: TRBV19
cdr3_aa: CASSIGHRANYGYTF
cdr3_nt: TGTGCCAGTAGTATAGGACACAGGGCTAACTATGGCTACACCTTC

clone_size: -
j_call: TRBJ1-4
d_call: -
v_call: TRBV19
cdr3_aa: CASSIESRDNNEKLFF
cdr3_nt: TGTGCCAGTAGTATAGAGTCCCGGGATAATAATGAAAAACTGTTTTTT

clone_size: -
j_call: TRBJ2-5
d_call: TRBD2
v_call: TRBV10-3
cdr3_aa: CAISESIAGGKTQYF
cdr3_nt: TGTGCCATCAGTGAGTCAATAGCGGGGGGTAAGACCCAGTACTTC

clone_size: once
j_call: TRBJ2-7
d_call: -
v_call: TRBV28
cdr3_aa: CASSPRWWESYEQYF
cdr3_nt: TGTGCCAGCAGTCCCCGGTGGTGGGAGTCCTACGAGCAGTACTTC

clone_size: -
j_call: TRBJ1-2
d_call: TRBD1
v_call: TRBV19
cdr3_aa: CASRPGQGASEGYTF
cdr3_nt: TGTGCCAGTAGGCCGGGACAGGGGGCGTCTGAGGGCTACACCTTC

clone_size: -
j_call: TRBJ1-1
d_call: TRBD1
v_call: TRBV6-5
cdr3_aa: CASNTGGAGSAEAFF
cdr3_nt: TGTGCCAGCAATACAGGGGGCGCTGGGAGCGCTGAAGCTTTCTTT

clone_size: -
j_call: TRBJ2-5
d_call: TRBD1
v_call: TRBV7-9
cdr3_aa: CASSSRDRGKETQYF
cdr3_nt: TGTGCCAGCAGCTCCCGGGACAGGGGGAAAGAGACCCAGTACTTC

clone_size: -
j_call: TRBJ1-2
d_call: -
v_call: TRBV4-3
cdr3_aa: CASSQMYRDGYTF
cdr3_nt: TGCGCCAGCAGCCAAATGTATCGGGATGGCTACACCTTC

clone_size: -
j_call: TRBJ1-5
d_call: TRBD1
v_call: TRBV10-2
cdr3_aa: CATSRDRGREPQHF
cdr3_nt: TGCGCCACCAGTCGGGACAGGGGGCGGGAGCCCCAGCATTTT

clone_size: -
j_call: TRBJ2-5
d_call: TRBD1
v_call: TRBV25-1
cdr3_aa: CASSELHRGETQYF
cdr3_nt: TGTGCCAGCAGTGAATTGCACAGGGGAGAGACCCAGTACTTC

clone_size: once
j_call: TRBJ2-7
d_call: -
v_call: TRBV3-1/TRBV3-2
cdr3_aa: CASSQPQSYEQYF
cdr3_nt: TGTGCCAGCAGCCAGCCGCAGTCCTACGAGCAGTACTTC

clone_size: -
j_call: TRBJ2-7
d_call: -
v_call: TRBV18
cdr3_aa: CASSSTGNEQYF
cdr3_nt: TGTGCCAGCTCATCAACAGGGAACGAGCAGTACTTC

clone_size: -
j_call: TRBJ2-7
d_call: TRBD1
v_call: TRBV7-2
cdr3_aa: CASSLAGTGVREQYF
cdr3_nt: TGTGCCAGCAGCTTGGCCGGGACAGGGGTGAGGGAGCAGTACTTC

clone_size: once
j_call: TRBJ1-2
d_call: -
v_call: TRBV28
cdr3_aa: CASSLTGLRWGYTF
cdr3_nt: TGTGCCAGCAGTTTAACAGGGCTTCGATGGGGCTACACCTTC

clone_size: -
j_call: TRBJ1-1
d_call: -
v_call: TRBV11-2
cdr3_aa: CASSSHRRGAIRAEAFF
cdr3_nt: TGTGCCAGCAGCTCTCACAGGCGGGGGGCGATAAGGGCTGAAGCTTTCTTT

clone_size: -
j_call: TRBJ1-4
d_call: -
v_call: TRBV5-1
cdr3_aa: CASSFRQASTNEKLFF
cdr3_nt: TGCGCCAGCAGCTTCCGCCAGGCCTCAACTAATGAAAAACTGTTTTTT

clone_size: once
j_call: TRBJ1-1
d_call: TRBD1
v_call: TRBV19
cdr3_aa: CASSRGTGGRNTEAFF
cdr3_nt: TGTGCCAGTAGTAGGGGGACAGGCGGCAGGAACACTGAAGCTTTCTTT

clone_size: -
j_call: TRBJ1-2
d_call: TRBD1
v_call: TRBV3-1/TRBV3-2
cdr3_aa: CASSHHTGGEGYTF
cdr3_nt: TGTGCCAGCAGCCACCACACAGGGGGCGAGGGCTACACCTTC

clone_size: -
j_call: TRBJ2-5
d_call: -
v_call: TRBV3-1/TRBV3-2
cdr3_aa: CASSQRGAETQYF
cdr3_nt: TGTGCCAGCAGCCAACGGGGAGCAGAGACCCAGTACTTC

clone_size: -
j_call: TRBJ2-7
d_call: TRBD2
v_call: TRBV5-4
cdr3_aa: CASSLAGTSGGKQYF
cdr3_nt: TGTGCCAGCAGCTTGGCGGGGACTAGCGGGGGCAAGCAGTACTTC

clone_size: -
j_call: TRBJ2-5
d_call: -
v_call: TRBV6-5
cdr3_aa: CASRPDRNQETQYF
cdr3_nt: TGTGCCAGCAGACCCGACAGGAACCAAGAGACCCAGTACTTC

clone_size: -
j_call: TRBJ1-1
d_call: -
v_call: TRBV18
cdr3_aa: CASSPPSGNTEAFF
cdr3_nt: TGTGCCAGCTCACCACCGTCCGGGAACACTGAAGCTTTCTTT